This TCR beta chain was recovered during a study of Tregs in tolerant kidney transplant recipients. CD4+CD25+CD127- Tregs, CD4+CD25- non-Tregs, CD4 and CD8 cells were sorted. CDR3 size: 13 residues. With V trimmed by 10 bases and J by 8 bases, 9 bases remained unmatched. From germline, CDR1 is MDHEN and CDR2 SYDVKM. General study findings and limits: No direct test of biological reproducibility was done here.

Comments on this clone: The target antigen is unknown.

The table came from immunoSEQ multiplex PCR; TCRdb's copy has only in-frame clones and leaves some out. This sample has about 69,000 clones, with roughly 89% found just once. The sequencing here drew on CD4+ T cells from blood, taken before the transplant. The TCR comes from a human donor who received a combined kidney and bone marrow transplant. This rearrangement joins TRBV28 to TRBJ1-4, with TRBD1 matching 8 bases. CDR3 loop: CAIGQGLEEKLFF. In DNA, the CDR3 is TGTGCCATCGGACAGGGCTTGGAGGAAAAACTGTTTTTT.